A selection of T cell receptor beta chains follows, all from one sample in a study of blood T cell repertoires in COVID-19. Sequencing used immunoSEQ multiplex PCR; TCRdb keeps in-frame clones, though not all of them. The sample has tens of thousands of clones, around 90% seen once. Sample: peripheral blood. The receptors were sampled from a man aged 65 to 79 with acute or convalescent COVID-19. The CDR3 runs from the conserved cysteine through the conserved F or W.

V gene	J gene	CDR3 protein
TRBV29-1	TRBJ1-1	CSVLRGTEAFF
TRBV9	TRBJ2-1	CASSEHGTSVGNEQFF
TRBV28	TRBJ1-3	CASSLAGATSGNTIYF
TRBV7-9	TRBJ2-2	CASSLGREANTGELFF
TRBV3-1/TRBV3-2	TRBJ1-3	CASSLGTSSGNTIYF
TRBV12-3/TRBV12-4	TRBJ2-7	CASSTSSYEQYF
TRBV27	TRBJ1-5	CASSGQGGNQPQHF
TRBV5-5	TRBJ2-5	CASSPQETQYF
TRBV5-4	TRBJ1-2	CASSLGQGVPYGYTF
TRBV30	TRBJ2-1	CAWITSGLAGLYNEQFF
TRBV11-1	TRBJ2-1	CASSFRLEQFF
TRBV18	TRBJ2-1	CASSPDLGNNEQFF
TRBV2	TRBJ1-1	CASSDWDRLNTEAFF
TRBV10-1	TRBJ2-1	CASSGPGLAQNEQFF
TRBV5-4	TRBJ2-3	CASSLQGSSTDTQYF
TRBV7-7	TRBJ2-2	CASSPTLAGGSTGELFF
TRBV18	TRBJ1-5	CASSGQSNQPQHF
TRBV28	TRBJ2-7	CASRQYEQYF
TRBV28	TRBJ1-6	CASSSGQGSYNSPLHF
TRBV18	TRBJ1-2	CASSPSGLEGYTF
TRBV14	TRBJ1-4	CASSRQGKSTNEKLFF
TRBV5-1	TRBJ2-7	CASSLASGRAYEQYF
TRBV10-2	TRBJ2-7	CASSESGGTGGYEQYF
TRBV5-4	TRBJ2-7	CASSLGTGGNSYEQYF
TRBV5-1	TRBJ1-6	CASSLAGGAGYSPLHF
TRBV27	TRBJ1-5	CASSSDRGGNQPQHF